This T cell receptor (beta chain) was identified in a study of spatial heterogeneity in lung cancer. Study overall: Sequencing consistently turned up more beta-chain sequences than alpha-chain sequences.

Sample time point: sample taken at primary tumor resection. TCRdb ran MiXCR on the 5' RACE reads and lists one entry per CDR3 protein. In the table there are 18,000 or so distinct CDR3 sequences, about 9.6% of which are singletons. General study findings and limits: Mutation tallies in tumors tracked expanded intratumoral alpha and beta TCR counts.

Regarding this clonotype: Its antigen is still unknown. This beta chain appears as a stray read in a library generated for alpha chains; its size is not informative.

Germline V gives CDR1 MNHNY, CDR2 SVGAGI (reference sequence). The CDR3 contains 18 residues. The J segment lost 3 bases and the V segment lost 6 bases, leaving 17 bases of the junction unmatched. The starting material was lung tumor tissue, obtained at surgery. The V call is TRBV6-6, the J call TRBJ1-1, with TRBD1 matching 9 bases. The clonotype originates from a female donor with early-stage non-small cell lung cancer. CDR3 protein: CASSAGTGQGSQYTEAFF. The CDR3 DNA reads as TGTGCCAGCAGCGCCGGCACGGGACAGGGTAGTCAGTACACTGAAGCTTTCTTT.